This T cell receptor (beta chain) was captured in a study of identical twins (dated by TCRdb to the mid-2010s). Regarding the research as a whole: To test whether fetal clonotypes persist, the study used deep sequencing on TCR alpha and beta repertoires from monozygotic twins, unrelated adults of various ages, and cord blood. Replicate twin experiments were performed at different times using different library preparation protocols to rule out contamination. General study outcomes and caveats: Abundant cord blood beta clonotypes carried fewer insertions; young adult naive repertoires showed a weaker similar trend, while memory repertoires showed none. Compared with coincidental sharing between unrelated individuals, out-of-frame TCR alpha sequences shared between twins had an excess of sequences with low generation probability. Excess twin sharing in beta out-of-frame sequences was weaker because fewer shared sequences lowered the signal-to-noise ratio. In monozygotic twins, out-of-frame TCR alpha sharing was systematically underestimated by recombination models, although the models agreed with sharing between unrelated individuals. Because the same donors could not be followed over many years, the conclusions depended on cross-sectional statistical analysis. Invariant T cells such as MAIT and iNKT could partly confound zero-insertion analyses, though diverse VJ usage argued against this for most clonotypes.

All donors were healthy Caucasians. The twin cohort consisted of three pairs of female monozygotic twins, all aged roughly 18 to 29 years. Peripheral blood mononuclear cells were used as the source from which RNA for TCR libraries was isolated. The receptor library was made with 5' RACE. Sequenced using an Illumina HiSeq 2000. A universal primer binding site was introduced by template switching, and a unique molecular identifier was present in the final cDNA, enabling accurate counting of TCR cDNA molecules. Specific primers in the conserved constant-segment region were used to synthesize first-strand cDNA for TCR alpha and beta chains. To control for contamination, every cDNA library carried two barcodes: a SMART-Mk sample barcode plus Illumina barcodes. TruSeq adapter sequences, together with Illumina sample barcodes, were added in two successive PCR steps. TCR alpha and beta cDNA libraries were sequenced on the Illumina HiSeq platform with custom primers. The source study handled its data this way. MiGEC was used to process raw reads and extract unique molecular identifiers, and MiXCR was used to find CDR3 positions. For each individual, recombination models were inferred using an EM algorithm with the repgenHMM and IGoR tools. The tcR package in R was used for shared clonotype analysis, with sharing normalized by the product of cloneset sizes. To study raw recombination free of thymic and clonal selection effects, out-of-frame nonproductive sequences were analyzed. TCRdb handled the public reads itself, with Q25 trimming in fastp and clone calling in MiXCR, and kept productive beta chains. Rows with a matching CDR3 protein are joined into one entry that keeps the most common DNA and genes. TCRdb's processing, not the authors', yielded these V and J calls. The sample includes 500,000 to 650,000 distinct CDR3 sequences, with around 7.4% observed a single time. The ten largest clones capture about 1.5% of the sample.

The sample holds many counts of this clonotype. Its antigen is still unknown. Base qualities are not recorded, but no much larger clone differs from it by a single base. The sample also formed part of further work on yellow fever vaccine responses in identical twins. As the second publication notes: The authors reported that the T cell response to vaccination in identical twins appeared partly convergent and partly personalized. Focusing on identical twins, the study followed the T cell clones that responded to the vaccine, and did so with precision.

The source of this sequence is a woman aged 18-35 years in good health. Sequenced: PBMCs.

The DNA sequence is given as TGCAGCGCCACCCTTTACAAAGACACTGAAGCTTTCTTT. It specifies CSATLYKDTEAFF. The chain links TRBV29-1 with TRBJ1-1; too little of a D gene remains to name it. Via the germline V gene, CDR1 is SQVTM and CDR2 ANQGSEA. The CDR3 goes from the cysteine to the phenylalanine over 13 residues. Only the CDR3 region is kept as DNA, spanning 39 bases read in frame from base 1. V is clipped by 7 bases and J by 3 bases, and the sequence between their germline boundaries is 15 bases long.